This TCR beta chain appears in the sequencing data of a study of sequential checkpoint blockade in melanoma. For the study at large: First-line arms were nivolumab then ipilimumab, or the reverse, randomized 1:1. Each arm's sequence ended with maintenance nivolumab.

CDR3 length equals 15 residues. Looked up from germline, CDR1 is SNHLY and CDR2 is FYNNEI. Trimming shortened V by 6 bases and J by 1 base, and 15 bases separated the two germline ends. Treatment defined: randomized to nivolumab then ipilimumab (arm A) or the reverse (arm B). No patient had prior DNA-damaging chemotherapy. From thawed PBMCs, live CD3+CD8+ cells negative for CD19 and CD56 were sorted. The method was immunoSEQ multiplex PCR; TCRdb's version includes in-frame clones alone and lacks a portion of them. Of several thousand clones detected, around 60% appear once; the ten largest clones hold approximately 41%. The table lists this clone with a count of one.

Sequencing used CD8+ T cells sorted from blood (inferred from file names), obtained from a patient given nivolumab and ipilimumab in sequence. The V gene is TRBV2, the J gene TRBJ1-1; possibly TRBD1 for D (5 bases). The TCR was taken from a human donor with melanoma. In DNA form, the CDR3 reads TGTGCCAGCAGCAACACCAGGGCCGCGAACACTGAAGCTTTCTTT. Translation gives CASSNTRAANTEAFF.